The rows below give T cell receptor beta chains drawn from one sample of a study of cytomegalovirus exposure and HLA in healthy donors. Using immunoSEQ multiplex PCR, the repertoire was profiled, and TCRdb retains in-frame clones only, with some absent. The table shows about 170,000 clones, with approximately 71% occurring only once. The sequencing input was PBMCs. The receptors derive from a woman aged 18-29 years in good health and CMV-seropositive. Both conserved end residues are part of each CDR3. Fields, in order: clone size, V gene, CDR3 length, D gene, J gene, CDR3 protein, CDR3 DNA. The D gene is left open where the match is weak. Size tells how often a clone was seen (once, few, many) or the class of an expanded clone, and some rows leave it out.

NA	TRBV15	16	NA	TRBJ2-1	CATSRGANRESGEQFF	TGTGCCACCAGCAGAGGGGCGAACAGGGAGAGCGGTGAGCAGTTCTTC
NA	TRBV19	12	NA	TRBJ2-1	CASSPSVGEQFF	TGTGCCAGTAGTCCTTCAGTTGGTGAGCAGTTCTTC
NA	TRBV6-1	13	NA	TRBJ1-1	CASSDTGARGYFF	TGTGCCAGCAGTGATACGGGGGCGCGGGGGTATTTCTTT
NA	TRBV5-4	13	TRBD1	TRBJ2-5	CASSPQGKETQYF	TGTGCCAGCAGCCCACAGGGGAAAGAGACCCAGTACTTC
NA	TRBV7-7	15	NA	TRBJ1-3	CASSLVDSPGNTIYF	TGTGCTAGCAGCTTGGTTGACAGCCCTGGAAACACCATATATTTT
NA	TRBV6-5	15	TRBD2	TRBJ2-7	CASSPDGLAVYEQYF	TGTGCCAGCAGTCCCGATGGACTAGCGGTCTACGAGCAGTACTTC
NA	TRBV5-4	14	NA	TRBJ1-1	CASSVEDGGAEAFF	TGTGCCAGCAGCGTCGAAGACGGGGGAGCTGAAGCTTTCTTT
NA	TRBV29-1	14	NA	TRBJ2-3	CSVLVKPSTDTQYF	TGCAGCGTTTTAGTGAAGCCTAGCACAGATACGCAGTATTTT
NA	TRBV10-3	14	TRBD2	TRBJ2-5	CATRQVAGGETQYF	TGTGCCACTCGACAGGTCGCGGGGGGGGAGACCCAGTACTTC
NA	TRBV7-2	18	TRBD1	TRBJ1-2	CASSLRVKTGGFREGYTF	TGTGCCAGCAGCTTACGCGTGAAAACAGGGGGCTTTCGCGAGGGCTACACCTTC
NA	TRBV7-2	17	TRBD2	TRBJ2-5	CASSRLAGSLYQETQYF	TGTGCCAGCAGCCGACTAGCGGGGTCTCTCTACCAAGAGACCCAGTACTTC
NA	TRBV30	17	TRBD2	TRBJ2-1	CAWSGVEGGGPYNEQFF	TGTGCCTGGAGTGGGGTTGAGGGCGGGGGGCCCTACAATGAGCAGTTCTTC
NA	TRBV11-1	15	TRBD2	TRBJ2-2	CASTYSGGGTGELFF	TGTGCCAGCACGTATAGCGGGGGTGGAACCGGGGAGCTGTTTTTT
NA	TRBV28	15	NA	TRBJ2-7	CASSSKYRDTHEQYF	TGTGCCAGCAGTTCGAAGTACCGGGACACCCACGAGCAGTACTTC
NA	TRBV6-1	13	NA	TRBJ1-4	CASITETNEKLFF	TGTGCCAGCATTACAGAGACTAATGAAAAACTGTTTTTT
few	TRBV2	13	NA	TRBJ1-5	CASSSDRNQPQHF	TGTGCCAGCAGCTCGGACAGAAATCAGCCCCAGCATTTT
NA	TRBV7-2	14	NA	TRBJ1-1	CASSFGRGNTEAFF	TGTGCCAGCAGCTTCGGTCGAGGGAACACTGAAGCTTTCTTT
few	TRBV7-9	12	NA	TRBJ2-7	CASSSDNYEQYF	TGTGCCAGCAGCTCGGACAACTACGAGCAGTACTTC
NA	TRBV5-5	17	TRBD2	TRBJ2-5	CASSFWPSGVYQETQYF	TGTGCCAGCAGCTTTTGGCCTAGCGGGGTCTACCAAGAGACCCAGTACTTC
few	TRBV6-5	13	NA	TRBJ2-1	CASSDSDNNEQFF	TGTGCCAGCAGTGACTCGGACAACAATGAGCAGTTCTTC
once	TRBV27	13	NA	TRBJ2-5	CASSPQGGETQYF	TGTGCCAGCAGTCCTCAGGGCGGAGAGACCCAGTACTTC
NA	TRBV2	17	TRBD1	TRBJ2-5	CASRAGQDLSGQETQYF	TGTGCCAGCAGGGCCGGACAGGATCTTTCGGGCCAAGAGACCCAGTACTTC
NA	TRBV7-2	14	TRBD1	TRBJ2-2	CASSDSTGGGELFF	TGTGCCAGCAGCGACTCGACAGGGGGCGGGGAGCTGTTTTTT
NA	TRBV27	15	NA	TRBJ2-7	CASSFTDSSSYEQYF	TGTGCCAGCAGTTTTACGGACAGCAGCTCCTACGAGCAGTACTTC